A selection of T cell receptor beta chains follows, all from one sample in a study of blood T cell repertoires in COVID-19. The assay was immunoSEQ multiplex PCR, and TCRdb's table has in-frame clones only and misses some. The data show more than 110,000 clones, 86% seen once. What was sequenced was PBMCs or T cells enriched from blood (not recorded which). The receptors derive from a man in his forties or fifties who had recovered from COVID-19. CDR3s include the opening cysteine and the closing phenylalanine or tryptophan. D genes are given only for firm matches. The size entry is marked missing in some rows and otherwise reads once, few, many or a size class.

j_call: TRBJ1-2
d_call: TRBD1
v_call: TRBV2
clone_size: -
cdr3_nt: TGTGCCAGCAGTCTCGACAGGGTCTATGGCTACACCTTC
cdr3_aa: CASSLDRVYGYTF

j_call: TRBJ1-5
d_call: -
v_call: TRBV24-1
clone_size: -
cdr3_nt: TGTGCCACCAGTGAACACCAGGGCCAGCCCCAGCATTTT
cdr3_aa: CATSEHQGQPQHF

j_call: TRBJ2-5
d_call: TRBD2
v_call: TRBV2
clone_size: medium-sized
cdr3_nt: TGTGCCAGCAGTGAATCAGCACTAGCGGGAGTGGAGACCCAGTACTTC
cdr3_aa: CASSESALAGVETQYF

j_call: TRBJ2-2
d_call: TRBD2
v_call: TRBV7-3
clone_size: -
cdr3_nt: TGTGCCAGCAGCTTTGGCGGGAGAGGCACCGGGGAGCTGTTTTTT
cdr3_aa: CASSFGGRGTGELFF

j_call: TRBJ2-1
d_call: TRBD2
v_call: TRBV3-1/TRBV3-2
clone_size: -
cdr3_nt: TGTGCCAGCAGCCAAGGTTACTCTAGCGGTACCTACAATGAGCAGTTCTTC
cdr3_aa: CASSQGYSSGTYNEQFF

j_call: TRBJ1-3
d_call: -
v_call: TRBV15
clone_size: -
cdr3_nt: TGTGCCACCTCATTTAGATCTGGAAACACCATATATTTT
cdr3_aa: CATSFRSGNTIYF

j_call: TRBJ1-2
d_call: TRBD1
v_call: TRBV4-3
clone_size: -
cdr3_nt: TGCGCCAGCAGCCAAGAGATGACAGGGCCCAGCGGCCTAGGCTACACCTTC
cdr3_aa: CASSQEMTGPSGLGYTF

j_call: TRBJ2-3
d_call: -
v_call: TRBV7-2
clone_size: -
cdr3_nt: TGTGCCAGCAGCTTAATGCGTCGAGATACGCAGTATTTT
cdr3_aa: CASSLMRRDTQYF

j_call: TRBJ2-1
d_call: TRBD2
v_call: TRBV30
clone_size: -
cdr3_nt: TGTGCCTGGAGTGGGACTAGCGTGCTAAATGAGCAGTTCTTC
cdr3_aa: CAWSGTSVLNEQFF

j_call: TRBJ2-2
d_call: -
v_call: TRBV7-2
clone_size: -
cdr3_nt: TGTGCCAGCAGCATACTTAGTACCGGGGAGCTGTTTTTT
cdr3_aa: CASSILSTGELFF

j_call: TRBJ2-3
d_call: -
v_call: TRBV7-2
clone_size: once
cdr3_nt: TGTGCCAGCAGCTTAGCCAACACAGATACGCAGTATTTT
cdr3_aa: CASSLANTDTQYF

j_call: TRBJ1-5
d_call: TRBD1
v_call: TRBV7-9
clone_size: once
cdr3_nt: TGTGCCAGCAGCTCGGGACAGACAGACAATCAGCCCCAGCATTTT
cdr3_aa: CASSSGQTDNQPQHF

j_call: TRBJ1-2
d_call: TRBD1
v_call: TRBV3-1/TRBV3-2
clone_size: -
cdr3_nt: TGTGCCAGCAGCCGACAGGGATCGGACTATGGCTACACCTTC
cdr3_aa: CASSRQGSDYGYTF

j_call: TRBJ2-7
d_call: TRBD1
v_call: TRBV7-3
clone_size: -
cdr3_nt: TGTGCCAGCAGCCTGGGGACAGGGGGCCTGAGCTCCTACGAGCAGTACTTC
cdr3_aa: CASSLGTGGLSSYEQYF

j_call: TRBJ1-3
d_call: -
v_call: TRBV28
clone_size: -
cdr3_nt: TGTGCCAGCAGTCGGGAACAGAGGGGGAGAACCATATATTTT
cdr3_aa: CASSREQRGRTIYF

j_call: TRBJ2-2
d_call: -
v_call: TRBV4-3
clone_size: few
cdr3_nt: TGCGCCAGCAGCCAAGATCCGGGACATGAGGGCGGGGAGCTGTTTTTT
cdr3_aa: CASSQDPGHEGGELFF

j_call: TRBJ1-5
d_call: -
v_call: TRBV6-5
clone_size: few
cdr3_nt: TGTGCCAGCAGACCCGCACTTAGCAATCAGCCCCAGCATTTT
cdr3_aa: CASRPALSNQPQHF

j_call: TRBJ2-5
d_call: -
v_call: TRBV6-1
clone_size: -
cdr3_nt: TGTGCCAGCAGTGATCAGGAGACCCAGTACTTC
cdr3_aa: CASSDQETQYF

j_call: TRBJ2-3
d_call: TRBD2
v_call: TRBV18
clone_size: -
cdr3_nt: TGTGCCAGCTCACCACGACTGGGACTAGATGGAGATACGCAGTATTTT
cdr3_aa: CASSPRLGLDGDTQYF

j_call: TRBJ2-2
d_call: TRBD1
v_call: TRBV24-1
clone_size: -
cdr3_nt: TGTGCCACCAGTGGGGACAGGCCCACCGGGGAGCTGTTTTTT
cdr3_aa: CATSGDRPTGELFF

j_call: TRBJ2-4
d_call: TRBD2
v_call: TRBV7-2
clone_size: -
cdr3_nt: TGTGCCAGCAGCTTGGACCCAAGGACTAGTAAAAACATTCAGTACTTC
cdr3_aa: CASSLDPRTSKNIQYF

j_call: TRBJ2-5
d_call: -
v_call: TRBV9
clone_size: -
cdr3_nt: TGTGCCAGCAGCGTAGGGGCAGTGTCCCAAGAGACCCAGTACTTC
cdr3_aa: CASSVGAVSQETQYF

j_call: TRBJ1-6
d_call: -
v_call: TRBV6-2/TRBV6-3
clone_size: few
cdr3_nt: TGTGCCAGCAGTTACGAATCATCCGACTATTCACCCCTCCACTTT
cdr3_aa: CASSYESSDYSPLHF

j_call: TRBJ1-1
d_call: -
v_call: TRBV2
clone_size: -
cdr3_nt: TGTGCCAGCCTCTTCAATCTTGGGGGGAAAGTCACTGAAGCTTTCTTT
cdr3_aa: CASLFNLGGKVTEAFF

j_call: TRBJ1-5
d_call: TRBD1
v_call: TRBV4-1
clone_size: -
cdr3_nt: TGCGCCAGCAGCCAAGGCCAGCGGACAGGGCTACAGCCCCAGCATTTT
cdr3_aa: CASSQGQRTGLQPQHF

j_call: TRBJ2-7
d_call: TRBD2
v_call: TRBV7-2
clone_size: -
cdr3_nt: TGTGCCAGCAGCGTTACCGGGACTAGCGCCTACGAGCAGTACTTC
cdr3_aa: CASSVTGTSAYEQYF

j_call: TRBJ2-5
d_call: -
v_call: TRBV27
clone_size: -
cdr3_nt: TGTGCCAGCAGAACGACGGGGGAGACCCAGTACTTC
cdr3_aa: CASRTTGETQYF

j_call: TRBJ2-3
d_call: -
v_call: TRBV5-5
clone_size: -
cdr3_nt: TGTGCCAGCAGCTTGGCTGCGAATACAGATACGCAGTATTTT
cdr3_aa: CASSLAANTDTQYF

j_call: TRBJ2-5
d_call: TRBD2
v_call: TRBV18
clone_size: -
cdr3_nt: TGTGCCAGCTCAACTAGCGGGCAAGAGACCCAGTACTTC
cdr3_aa: CASSTSGQETQYF

j_call: TRBJ1-1
d_call: -
v_call: TRBV19
clone_size: -
cdr3_nt: TGTGCCAGGGTGGGAGGGTCTCGGGCTTTCTTT
cdr3_aa: CARVGGSRAFF

j_call: TRBJ2-1
d_call: -
v_call: TRBV6-5
clone_size: many
cdr3_nt: TGTGCCAGCAGACGAGACAGGTTGTACAATGAGCAGTTCTTC
cdr3_aa: CASRRDRLYNEQFF

j_call: TRBJ1-5
d_call: TRBD1
v_call: TRBV2
clone_size: -
cdr3_nt: TGTGCCAGCAGTGAAACAGGGGGCATTCAGCCCCAGCATTTT
cdr3_aa: CASSETGGIQPQHF

j_call: TRBJ1-5
d_call: -
v_call: TRBV7-2
clone_size: -
cdr3_nt: TGTGCCAGCAGCTTAAAGGCGGTTACTTATAGCAATCAGCCCCAGCATTTT
cdr3_aa: CASSLKAVTYSNQPQHF

j_call: TRBJ1-3
d_call: TRBD1
v_call: TRBV28
clone_size: -
cdr3_nt: TGTGCCAGCAGCCTCAACAGGGGGCAGGGAAACACCATATATTTT
cdr3_aa: CASSLNRGQGNTIYF

j_call: TRBJ2-5
d_call: TRBD1
v_call: TRBV28
clone_size: -
cdr3_nt: TGTGCCAGCAACGACAGGGGGCCAGAGACCCAGTACTTC
cdr3_aa: CASNDRGPETQYF

j_call: TRBJ2-1
d_call: -
v_call: TRBV2
clone_size: -
cdr3_nt: TGTGCCAGCAGTGGGGACTTCAATGAGCAGTTCTTC
cdr3_aa: CASSGDFNEQFF

j_call: TRBJ2-5
d_call: -
v_call: TRBV4-3
clone_size: -
cdr3_nt: TGCGCCAGCAGCCAAGGACCGCGTACGGGGGAGACCCAGTACTTC
cdr3_aa: CASSQGPRTGETQYF

j_call: TRBJ2-3
d_call: -
v_call: TRBV9
clone_size: once
cdr3_nt: TGTGCCAGCAGCCCCGACAGTCACAGCACAGATACGCAGTATTTT
cdr3_aa: CASSPDSHSTDTQYF

j_call: TRBJ1-2
d_call: -
v_call: TRBV7-9
clone_size: -
cdr3_nt: TGTGCCAGCAGCTACCCCCCGACAGACTACACCTTC
cdr3_aa: CASSYPPTDYTF

j_call: TRBJ1-5
d_call: -
v_call: TRBV11-3
clone_size: -
cdr3_nt: TGTGCCAGCAGCTTAGGCGGGCAGAGCAATCAGCCCCAGCATTTT
cdr3_aa: CASSLGGQSNQPQHF

j_call: TRBJ2-2
d_call: TRBD2
v_call: TRBV19
clone_size: -
cdr3_nt: TGTGCTGTGGCCGGGCTAGCGGCACGGGGGACCGGGGAGCTGTTTTTT
cdr3_aa: CAVAGLAARGTGELFF

j_call: TRBJ2-2
d_call: -
v_call: TRBV7-2
clone_size: -
cdr3_nt: TGTGCCAGCAGCTGGGCAACAGGGTACACCGGGGAGCTGTTTTTT
cdr3_aa: CASSWATGYTGELFF

j_call: TRBJ1-2
d_call: -
v_call: TRBV5-1
clone_size: -
cdr3_nt: TGCGCCAGCAGCTATGGCGGGACGGACTATGGCTACACCTTC
cdr3_aa: CASSYGGTDYGYTF

j_call: TRBJ1-2
d_call: TRBD1
v_call: TRBV5-6
clone_size: -
cdr3_nt: TGTGCCAGCAGCCCTGGGACAGGTCTGGCCTATGGCTACACCTTC
cdr3_aa: CASSPGTGLAYGYTF

j_call: TRBJ1-1
d_call: -
v_call: TRBV29-1
clone_size: -
cdr3_nt: TGCAGCGTTAGAAGGGGGAACACTGAAGCTTTCTTT
cdr3_aa: CSVRRGNTEAFF

j_call: TRBJ2-7
d_call: TRBD1
v_call: TRBV29-1
clone_size: -
cdr3_nt: TGCAGCGTTGGAACAGGGGGCGTCGAGCAGTACTTC
cdr3_aa: CSVGTGGVEQYF

j_call: TRBJ2-1
d_call: -
v_call: TRBV30
clone_size: -
cdr3_nt: TGTGCCTGGAATACCAGACAGACCCCTCGTCAGTTCTTC
cdr3_aa: CAWNTRQTPRQFF

j_call: TRBJ1-1
d_call: -
v_call: TRBV19
clone_size: -
cdr3_nt: TGTGCCAGTAGCAGGCTGAACACTGAAGCTTTCTTT
cdr3_aa: CASSRLNTEAFF

j_call: TRBJ1-2
d_call: -
v_call: TRBV28
clone_size: -
cdr3_nt: TGTGCCAGCAGTTTAGGGCAGGCTTATGGCTACACCTTC
cdr3_aa: CASSLGQAYGYTF

j_call: TRBJ2-1
d_call: -
v_call: TRBV11-2
clone_size: -
cdr3_nt: TGTGCCAGCAGCACCGGACTACTGCTGGGGTGGGGTGAGCAGTTCTTC
cdr3_aa: CASSTGLLLGWGEQFF